Reported below is one T cell receptor (beta chain). This entry comes from a study of blood T cell repertoires in COVID-19. The overall study: Collection of acute and convalescent COVID-19 samples took place in the United States, Italy and Spain. The analysed material was cDNA or gDNA that came from T cells, B-cell-depleted T cells, or PBMCs.

Trimming removed 0 bases from V and 7 bases from J, with 11 bases in between. Germline-derived CDR1 and CDR2 are SGHRS and YFSETQ. This CDR3 spans 14 amino acids. Authors' data handling: Cell counts per sample came from amplifying reference gene primers. Only in-frame clones appear in the TCRdb table, and some are missing; sequencing was by immunoSEQ multiplex PCR. V, J and clone size were drawn from that table, and D and trimming were deduced from the DNA. Among around 9,000 clones listed, 81% were seen once. This chain uses TRBV5-1 with TRBJ2-1; the D gene is possibly TRBD2 (5 bases). The sample comprised peripheral blood. The source of this sequence is a man between 60 and 75 years old with active COVID-19. DNA of the CDR3: TGCGCCAGCAGCTTGGGCCGTTCGGGAAATGAGCAGTTCTTC. Its protein is CASSLGRSGNEQFF.